This entry lists 31 T cell receptor beta chains sequenced from one sample in a study of cytomegalovirus exposure and HLA in healthy donors. Researchers ran the PCR with 60 Vbeta and 13 Jbeta primers. Measured with immunoSEQ multiplex PCR; TCRdb has only the in-frame clones, and not every one. The listing records about 150,000 clones. Source material: PBMCs. Receptor source: a man aged 30 to 45 in good health and CMV-seronegative.

The chain combines TRBV28 with TRBJ1-4; 12 nucleotides line up with TRBD1. The V gene end was trimmed by 5 bases and the J gene end by 5 bases; junction bases not matched to a gene: 9. This CDR3 spans 17 amino acids. The germline V gene encodes CDR1 MDHEN and CDR2 SYDVKM. CDR3 region: CASSRGGQGALNEKLFF. The CDR3 DNA follows: TGTGCCAGCAGTCGGGGGGGACAGGGGGCCTTGAATGAAAAACTGTTTTTT.

The chain employs TRBV28 and TRBJ1-1, with 7 bases lining up with TRBD1. The length of the CDR3 is 14 residues. CDR1 MDHEN and CDR2 SYDVKM come from the germline V gene. Germline trimming cut 8 bases from V and 2 bases from J; bases unmatched to any gene: 8. CDR3 DNA: TGTGCCAGCTCGGTGACAGGGTATAACACTGAAGCTTTCTTT. Translating gives CASSVTGYNTEAFF. The full variable domain, completed using reference TRBV28 and TRBJ1-1, is DVKVTQSSRYLVKRTGEKVFLECVQDMDHENMFWYRQDPGLGLRLIYFSYDVKMKEKGDIPEGYSVSREKKERFSLILESASTNQTSMYLCASSVTGYNTEAFFGQGTRLTVV.

The chain links TRBV6-5 to TRBJ1-2, with 8 bases that match TRBD1. Germline assignment: CDR1 MNHEY and CDR2 SVGAGI. Losses at the gene ends were 2 bases for V and 4 bases for J; bases not matched to a gene: 3. There are 14 residues in the CDR3. The CDR3 coding sequence is TGTGCCAGCAGTTACCAAACAGGGGGCTATGGCTACACCTTC. Its translation is CASSYQTGGYGYTF.

The rearrangement links TRBV28 to TRBJ2-7; 9 positions agree with TRBD2. The CDR3 length is 15 residues. V lost 6 bases to trimming and J lost 3 bases; unmatched junction nucleotides: 9. Germline CDR1 is MDHEN and CDR2 is SYDVKM. CDR3 in DNA: TGTGCCAGCAGAAGAAGCGGGGGGCAGGACTACGAGCAGTACTTC. It codes for CASRRSGGQDYEQYF.

The J gene is TRBJ2-7, the V gene TRBV7-2; 9 bases align to TRBD2. In germline, CDR1 is SGHTA, CDR2 FQGNSA. The junction had 7 bases not matched to a gene; V was cut back by 4 bases and J by 0 bases. CDR3 length equals 16 residues. The CDR3 region is CASSYFSGSPSYEQYF. CDR3 nucleotides: TGTGCCAGCAGCTATTTTAGCGGGAGCCCCTCCTACGAGCAGTACTTC.

The chain couples TRBV11-3 to TRBJ2-1; weak D call: TRBD1 (5 bases). This CDR3 has 15 residues. Trimming removed 5 bases from V and 1 base from J, with 12 bases in between. Germline assignment: CDR1 SGHNT and CDR2 YENEEA. CDR3 nucleotide sequence: TGTGCCAGCAGCCAATCCGACAGTTCCTACAATGAGCAGTTCTTC. Amino acid sequence: CASSQSDSSYNEQFF.

With respect to this clone: Other DNA sequences in the same sample also yield this CDR3. This chain joins TRBV11-2 and TRBJ1-1, with D unresolved. The length of the CDR3 is 13 residues. Trimming pared 0 bases from V and 1 base from J, leaving 3 bases between. Germline CDR1 and CDR2: SGHAT and FQNNGV. The CDR3 protein is CASSLDRNTEAFF. CDR3 bases: TGTGCCAGCAGCTTAGATCGGAACACTGAAGCTTTCTTT. Based on the CDR3 plus reference TRBV11-2 and TRBJ1-1, the full variable domain is EAGVAQSPRYKIIEKRQSVAFWCNPISGHATLYWYQQILGQGPKLLIQFQNNGVVDDSQLPKDRFSAERLKGVDSTLKIQPAKLEDSAVYLCASSLDRNTEAFFGQGTRLTVV.

The J gene is TRBJ1-5, the V gene TRBV6-1; 7 bases are a match to TRBD1. J was trimmed by 0 bases and V by 6 bases; bases with no gene match: 2. CDR3 length: 14 residues. Germline loops: CDR1 MNHNS, CDR2 SASEGT. The CDR3 loop reads CASRRQGSNQPQHF. As DNA, the CDR3 is TGTGCCAGCAGACGACAGGGTAGCAATCAGCCCCAGCATTTT.

The gene calls are TRBV11-2 and TRBJ2-3; D may be TRBD1 (6 bases). Germline lookup yields CDR1 SGHAT and CDR2 FQNNGV. This CDR3 spans 17 amino acids. Trimming removed 4 bases at V and 2 bases at J, with 19 bases between. CDR3: CASSSQAGTIPTDTQYF. The CDR3 bases are TGTGCCAGCAGCTCCCAGGCCGGGACAATCCCCACAGATACGCAGTATTTT.

The chain recombines TRBV7-2 with TRBJ2-7; a weak D match, TRBD1 (6 bases). Germline values: CDR1 SGHTA, CDR2 FQGNSA. The CDR3 is 13 residues long. The V end was cut by 3 bases, the J end by 5 bases, with 11 bases between. As DNA, the CDR3 is TGTGCCAGCAGCTTTACAGGGAAGGACGAGCAGTACTTC. It is translated as CASSFTGKDEQYF.

The J gene is TRBJ2-7, the V gene TRBV19, with 10 bases that match TRBD2. Germline loops: CDR1 LNHDA, CDR2 SQIVND (reference sequence). Trimming took 3 bases from V and 6 from J; bases not matched to a gene: 11. The CDR3 consists of 16 residues. This CDR3 reads CASSIEALAGVFEQYF. The CDR3 nucleotides read TGTGCCAGTAGTATTGAGGCGCTAGCGGGAGTTTTCGAGCAGTACTTC.

The chain has TRBV29-1 and TRBJ2-5; D possibly corresponds to TRBD2 (5 bases). Germline V gives CDR1 SQVTM, CDR2 ANQGSEA. V dropped 8 bases and J dropped 3 bases, with 10 bases sitting between them. The CDR3 has 11 residues. CDR3 in DNA: TGCAGCACGTCGGGGAAAGAGACCCAGTACTTC. Its translation is CSTSGKETQYF.

The chain joins TRBV9 to TRBJ2-1, with 11 bases fitting TRBD2. The V and J ends lost 0 bases and 3 bases, in that order; junction bases with no gene match: 8. The V gene's germline CDR1 is SGDLS and CDR2 YYNGEE. This CDR3 has 18 residues. As DNA, the CDR3 is TGTGCCAGCAGCGTAGTTGGGACTAGCGGAGGATTCTACAATGAGCAGTTCTTC. Amino acids: CASSVVGTSGGFYNEQFF.

The chain is built from TRBV9 and TRBJ1-2; D might be TRBD1 (5 bases). CDR3 length: 13 amino acids. Between the trimmed V and J ends, which lost 4 bases and 1 base, there was a span of 8 bases. Germline CDR1 is SGDLS and CDR2 is YYNGEE. CDR3 region: CASSLTDNYGYTF. CDR3 nucleotides: TGTGCCAGCAGCTTGACAGATAACTATGGCTACACCTTC.

The V and J genes are TRBV11-2 and TRBJ2-7; the match to TRBD2 covers 9 bases. The CDR3 loop spans 14 amino acids. Germline values: CDR1 SGHAT, CDR2 FQNNGV. Trimming removed 3 bases from V and 3 bases from J; junction bases left unmatched: 3. In DNA, the CDR3 is TGTGCCAGCAGCTTTGCACTAGCGGGCTACGAGCAGTACTTC. Its protein product is CASSFALAGYEQYF.

The CDR3, as DNA: TGTGCCAGCATTCTAAAACAGGGTAACACCGGGGAGCTGTTTTTT. Translated: CASILKQGNTGELFF. The V call is TRBV7-9, the J call TRBJ2-2; D possibly corresponds to TRBD1 (6 bases). V lost 7 bases to trimming and J lost 2 bases, with 14 bases between them. This CDR3 region has 15 residues. Germline V lookup: CDR1 SEHNR, CDR2 FQNEAQ (reference sequence).

The genes are TRBV19 and TRBJ1-2; 8 bases fit TRBD1. The CDR3 length is 14 residues. Germline CDR1 LNHDA, CDR2 SQIVND (reference sequence). V shed 7 bases and J 3 bases; nucleotides not matched to a gene: 7. CDR3 DNA sequence: TGTGCCAGTAACCCCATGGGACAGGACTATGGCTACACCTTC. Residues: CASNPMGQDYGYTF.

The V gene is TRBV5-1, the J gene TRBJ1-4, with TRBD1 matching 8 bases. CDR3 size: 15 residues. CDR1 and CDR2 (germline): SGHRS, YFSETQ. After removal of 5 bases from V and 3 bases from J, the junction contained 6 bases not matched to a gene. For the CDR3, the DNA is TGCGCCAGCAGGAAGACAGGGGCGTCTAATGAAAAACTGTTTTTT. Residues: CASRKTGASNEKLFF. Combining the CDR3 with reference TRBV5-1 and TRBJ1-4 gives the whole variable domain KAGVTQTPRYLIKTRGQQVTLSCSPISGHRSVSWYQQTPGQGLQFLFEYFSETQRNKGNFPGRFSGRQFSNSRSEMNVSTLELGDSALYLCASRKTGASNEKLFFGSGTQLSVL.

The chain uses TRBV5-1 and TRBJ2-6; 7 bases map to TRBD1. Germline CDR1 is SGHRS and CDR2 is YFSETQ. The CDR3 covers 18 residues. After removal of 4 bases from V and 0 bases from J, the junction contained 10 bases not matched to a gene. The CDR3 DNA is TGCGCCAGCAGCCCCGAGGACAGGAATCCCTCTGGGGCCAACGTCCTGACTTTC. Its protein product is CASSPEDRNPSGANVLTF.

The chain carries TRBV7-9 and TRBJ2-6; D remains ambiguous. Looked up from germline, CDR1 is SEHNR and CDR2 is FQNEAQ (reference sequence). The CDR3 runs to 15 residues. V lost 2 bases and J lost 1, with 6 bases in between. As DNA, the CDR3 is TGTGCCAGCAGCTTATTCGGGTCTGGGGCCAACGTCCTGACTTTC. The encoded protein is CASSLFGSGANVLTF.

This chain links TRBV5-1 with TRBJ2-1, with TRBD1 matching 7 bases. V shed 3 bases, J shed 4 bases, and the junction held 7 bases outside the gene matches. The CDR3 loop spans 15 amino acids. The V gene's germline CDR1 is SGHRS and CDR2 YFSETQ. For the CDR3, the DNA is TGCGCCAGCAGCTACCAGGGACAGAAGTACAATGAGCAGTTCTTC. As protein: CASSYQGQKYNEQFF.

The CDR3 sequence: CASSYRYGVGRVEAFF. CDR3 nucleotide sequence: TGTGCCAGCAGTTACCGGTACGGGGTCGGAAGGGTTGAAGCTTTCTTT. The J gene is TRBJ1-1, the V gene TRBV6-5; the D is unclear. CDR3 length: 16 amino acids. Germline loops: CDR1 MNHEY, CDR2 SVGAGI. Trimming removed 2 bases from V and 7 bases from J, with 20 bases in between.

Concerning this clone: Distinct nucleotide sequences in the sample also encode this CDR3. The chain carries TRBV6-5 and TRBJ2-3; no clear D. The ends were cut back, 0 bases at V and 3 bases at J, with 7 bases in the middle. This CDR3 is 14 amino acids long. CDR1 MNHEY and CDR2 SVGAGI come from the germline V gene. The CDR3 nucleotides are TGTGCCAGCAGTTACTCGGGCCGGACAGATACGCAGTATTTT. It is translated as CASSYSGRTDTQYF.

The chain couples TRBV6-5 to TRBJ1-2; D perhaps matches TRBD1 (5 bases). CDR3 size: 13 residues. Germline assignment: CDR1 MNHEY and CDR2 SVGAGI. V dropped 10 bases and J dropped 4 bases, with 16 bases sitting between them. CDR3 region: CATAQGASYGYTF. The CDR3, as DNA: TGTGCCACCGCGCAGGGTGCAAGCTATGGCTACACCTTC.

This rearrangement joins TRBV5-1 to TRBJ1-1, with a weak D call TRBD1 (5 bases). V lost 0 bases to trimming and J lost 8 bases, with 11 bases between them. The CDR3 totals 13 residues. CDR1 and CDR2 from the germline V gene are SGHRS and YFSETQ. The CDR3: CASSLARVSEAFF. The DNA for the CDR3 is TGCGCCAGCAGCTTGGCCAGGGTGTCGGAAGCTTTCTTT.

The chain recombines TRBV5-4 with TRBJ2-7; 10 nucleotides match TRBD1. Germline V gives CDR1 SGHNT, CDR2 YYREEE (reference sequence). J gave up 5 bases and V 2 bases, and 4 bases lay outside the gene matches. The CDR3 contains 14 residues. CDR3 sequence reads: CASSFLGTGDEQYF. The CDR3 DNA sequence: TGTGCCAGCAGCTTTCTTGGGACAGGGGACGAGCAGTACTTC.

J is TRBJ1-2 and V is TRBV10-3; 8 nucleotides align to TRBD1. J lost 6 bases, V lost 10 bases, and 13 bases had no gene match. CDR1 and CDR2 from the germline V gene are ENHRY and SYGVKD. The CDR3 extends over 14 amino acids. CDR3 coding DNA: TGTGCCACCTTCACAGGGGGTACCGCCAATGGCTACACCTTC. It is translated as CATFTGGTANGYTF.

This chain links TRBV28 with TRBJ1-2; TRBD1 agrees at 9 bases. V lost 4 bases to trimming and J lost 2 bases; unmatched junction nucleotides: 11. The CDR3 consists of 17 residues. From germline, CDR1 is MDHEN and CDR2 SYDVKM. CDR3: CASSSGTGQRQNYGYTF. In DNA form, the CDR3 reads TGTGCCAGCAGTTCCGGGACAGGGCAACGGCAGAACTATGGCTACACCTTC.

The chain couples TRBV7-8 to TRBJ2-7; 14 positions agree with TRBD2. Germline CDR1 SGHVS, CDR2 FQNEAQ. V was pared by 4 bases and J by 3 bases, with 11 bases of the junction left unmatched. CDR3 length: 18 residues. CDR3 sequence: CASSSRGTSGSWGYEQYF. In DNA form, the CDR3 reads TGTGCCAGCAGCTCTAGAGGGACTAGCGGGAGCTGGGGCTACGAGCAGTACTTC. The full variable domain, rest sourced from reference TRBV7-8 and TRBJ2-7, is GAGVSQSPRYKVAKRGQDVALRCDPISGHVSLFWYQQALGQGPEFLTYFQNEAQLDKSGLPSDRFFAERPEGSVSTLKIQRTQQEDSAVYLCASSSRGTSGSWGYEQYFGPGTRLTVT.

The chain carries TRBV5-4 and TRBJ2-3; the match to TRBD1 covers 9 bases. Germline-derived CDR1 and CDR2 are SGHNT and YYREEE (reference sequence). V shed 2 bases and J 1 base; nucleotides not matched to a gene: 11. The length of the CDR3 is 18 residues. The CDR3 coding sequence is TGTGCCAGCAGCTTACTGACCGGGACAGGGACTCGCACAGATACGCAGTATTTT. Protein sequence: CASSLLTGTGTRTDTQYF.

V and J are TRBV29-1 and TRBJ2-1, with a tentative D call TRBD2 (6 bases). V lost 0 bases, J lost 0 bases, and 9 bases lay in between. This CDR3 is 15 amino acids long. Germline CDR1 and CDR2: SQVTM and ANQGSEA. This CDR3 is CSVEEDGSSYNEQFF. The DNA of the CDR3 is TGCAGCGTTGAAGAAGACGGGAGCTCCTACAATGAGCAGTTCTTC.